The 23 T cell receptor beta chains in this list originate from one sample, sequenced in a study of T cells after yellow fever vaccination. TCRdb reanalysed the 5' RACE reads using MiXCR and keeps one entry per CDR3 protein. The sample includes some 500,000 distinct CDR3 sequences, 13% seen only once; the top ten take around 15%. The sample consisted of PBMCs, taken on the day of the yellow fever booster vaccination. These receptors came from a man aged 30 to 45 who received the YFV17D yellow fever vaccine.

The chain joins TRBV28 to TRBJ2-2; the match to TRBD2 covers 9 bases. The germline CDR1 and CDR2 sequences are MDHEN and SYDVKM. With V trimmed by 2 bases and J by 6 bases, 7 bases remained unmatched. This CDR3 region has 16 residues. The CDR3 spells CASSLVSGSGPGELFF. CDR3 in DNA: TGTGCCAGCAGTTTAGTTAGCGGGAGTGGTCCCGGGGAGCTGTTTTTT.

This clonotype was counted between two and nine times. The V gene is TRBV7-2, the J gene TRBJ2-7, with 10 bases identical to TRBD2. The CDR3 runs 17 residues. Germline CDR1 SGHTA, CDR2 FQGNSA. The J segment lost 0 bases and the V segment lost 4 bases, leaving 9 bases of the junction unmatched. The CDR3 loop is CASSSRPSGSISYEQYF. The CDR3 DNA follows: TGTGCCAGCAGCTCAAGGCCTAGCGGGAGTATCTCCTACGAGCAGTACTTC. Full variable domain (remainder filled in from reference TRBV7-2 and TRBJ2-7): GAGVSQSPSNKVTEKGKDVELRCDPISGHTALYWYRQSLGQGLEFLIYFQGNSAPDKSGLPSDRFSAERTGGSVSTLTIQRTQQEDSAVYLCASSSRPSGSISYEQYFGPGTRLTVT.

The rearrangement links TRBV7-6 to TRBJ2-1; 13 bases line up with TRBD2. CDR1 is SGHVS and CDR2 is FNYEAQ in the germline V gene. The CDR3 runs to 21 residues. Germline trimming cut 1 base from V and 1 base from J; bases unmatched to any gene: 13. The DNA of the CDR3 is TGTGCCAGCAGCTTAGGCGGGGGACTAGCGGGATATTTGGGATCCTACAATGAGCAGTTCTTC. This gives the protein CASSLGGGLAGYLGSYNEQFF.

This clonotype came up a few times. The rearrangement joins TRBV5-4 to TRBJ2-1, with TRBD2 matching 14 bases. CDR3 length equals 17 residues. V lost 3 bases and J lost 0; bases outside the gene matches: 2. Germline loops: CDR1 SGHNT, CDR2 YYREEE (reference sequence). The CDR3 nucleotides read TGTGCCAGCAGCTCCGGGACTAGCGGGGGCTCCTACAATGAGCAGTTCTTC. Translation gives CASSSGTSGGSYNEQFF.

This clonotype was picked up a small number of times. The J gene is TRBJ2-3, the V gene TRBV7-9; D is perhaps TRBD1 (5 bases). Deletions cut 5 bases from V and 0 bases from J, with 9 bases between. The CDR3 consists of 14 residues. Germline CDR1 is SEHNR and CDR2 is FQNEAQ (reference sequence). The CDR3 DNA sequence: TGTGCCAGCAGCGTGACAGCTAGCACAGATACGCAGTATTTT. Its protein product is CASSVTASTDTQYF.

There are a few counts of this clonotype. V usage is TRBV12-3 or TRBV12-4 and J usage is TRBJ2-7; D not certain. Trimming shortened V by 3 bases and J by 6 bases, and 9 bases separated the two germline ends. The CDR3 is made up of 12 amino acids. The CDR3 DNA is TGTGCCAGCAGTTTCCGGGTCCTCGAGCAGTACTTC. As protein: CASSFRVLEQYF.

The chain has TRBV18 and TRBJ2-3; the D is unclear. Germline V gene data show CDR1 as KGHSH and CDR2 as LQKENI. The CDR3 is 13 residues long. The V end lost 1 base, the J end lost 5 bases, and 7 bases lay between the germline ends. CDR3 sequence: CASSPRGQDTQYF. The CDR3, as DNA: TGTGCCAGCTCACCACGGGGTCAAGATACGCAGTATTTT.

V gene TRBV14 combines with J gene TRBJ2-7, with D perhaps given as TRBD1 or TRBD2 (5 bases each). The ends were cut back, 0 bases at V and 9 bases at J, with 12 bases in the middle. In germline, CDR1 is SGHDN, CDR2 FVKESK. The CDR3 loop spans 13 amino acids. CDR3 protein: CASSQDVDGGQYF. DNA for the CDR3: TGTGCCAGCAGCCAAGATGTCGATGGGGGGCAGTACTTC.

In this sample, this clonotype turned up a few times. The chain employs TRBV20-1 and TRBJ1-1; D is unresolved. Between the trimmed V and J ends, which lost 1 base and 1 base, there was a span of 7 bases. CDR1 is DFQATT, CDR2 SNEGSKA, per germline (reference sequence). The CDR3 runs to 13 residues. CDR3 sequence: CSARVWENTEAFF. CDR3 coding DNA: TGCAGTGCTAGAGTATGGGAGAACACTGAAGCTTTCTTT.

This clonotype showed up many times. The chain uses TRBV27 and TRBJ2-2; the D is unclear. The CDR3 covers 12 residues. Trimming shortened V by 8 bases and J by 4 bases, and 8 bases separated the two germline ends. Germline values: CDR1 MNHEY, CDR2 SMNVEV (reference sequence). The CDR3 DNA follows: TGTGCCAGCGCCCGTTTCACCGGGGAGCTGTTTTTT. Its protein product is CASARFTGELFF.

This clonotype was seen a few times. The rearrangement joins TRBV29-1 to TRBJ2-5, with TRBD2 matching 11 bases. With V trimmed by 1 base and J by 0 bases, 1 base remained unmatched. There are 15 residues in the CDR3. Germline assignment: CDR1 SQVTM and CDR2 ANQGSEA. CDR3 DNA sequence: TGCAGCGTTGAAGTAGCGGGAGGGTACCAAGAGACCCAGTACTTC. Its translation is CSVEVAGGYQETQYF.

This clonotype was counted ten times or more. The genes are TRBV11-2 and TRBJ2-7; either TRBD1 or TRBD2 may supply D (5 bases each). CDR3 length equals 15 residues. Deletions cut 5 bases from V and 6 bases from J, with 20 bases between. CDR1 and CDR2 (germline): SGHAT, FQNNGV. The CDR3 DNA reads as TGTGCCAGCAGCCCCTTTCAGGTGGCTGGGGGCGAGCAGTACTTC. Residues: CASSPFQVAGGEQYF.

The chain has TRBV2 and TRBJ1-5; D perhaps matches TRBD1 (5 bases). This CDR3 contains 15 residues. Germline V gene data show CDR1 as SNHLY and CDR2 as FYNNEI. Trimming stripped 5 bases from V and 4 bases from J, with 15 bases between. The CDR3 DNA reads TGTGCCAGCAGTTGGGGACTTACTCCAAATCAGCCCCAGCATTTT. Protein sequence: CASSWGLTPNQPQHF.

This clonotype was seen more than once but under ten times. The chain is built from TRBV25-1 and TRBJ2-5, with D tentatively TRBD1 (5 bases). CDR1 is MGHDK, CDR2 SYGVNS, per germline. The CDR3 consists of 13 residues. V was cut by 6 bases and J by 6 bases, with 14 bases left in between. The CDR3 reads CASRQVGLQTQYF. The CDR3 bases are TGTGCCAGCAGACAGGTCGGTTTGCAGACCCAGTACTTC.

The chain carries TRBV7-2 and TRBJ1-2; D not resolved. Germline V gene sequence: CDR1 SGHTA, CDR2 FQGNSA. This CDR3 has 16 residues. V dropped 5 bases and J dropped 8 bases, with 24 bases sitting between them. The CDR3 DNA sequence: TGTGCCAGCAGCGACCAAGGGTCAGGCATAACTATGGGCTACACCTTC. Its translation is CASSDQGSGITMGYTF. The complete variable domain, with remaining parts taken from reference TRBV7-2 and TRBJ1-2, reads GAGVSQSPSNKVTEKGKDVELRCDPISGHTALYWYRQSLGQGLEFLIYFQGNSAPDKSGLPSDRFSAERTGGSVSTLTIQRTQQEDSAVYLCASSDQGSGITMGYTFGSGTRLTVV.

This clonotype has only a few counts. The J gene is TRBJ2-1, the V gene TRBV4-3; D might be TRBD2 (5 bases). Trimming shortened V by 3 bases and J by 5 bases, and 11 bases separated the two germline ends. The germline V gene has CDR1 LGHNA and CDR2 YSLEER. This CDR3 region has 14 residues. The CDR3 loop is CASSHSPGNNEQFF. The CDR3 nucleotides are TGCGCCAGCAGCCATAGCCCGGGAAACAATGAGCAGTTCTTC.

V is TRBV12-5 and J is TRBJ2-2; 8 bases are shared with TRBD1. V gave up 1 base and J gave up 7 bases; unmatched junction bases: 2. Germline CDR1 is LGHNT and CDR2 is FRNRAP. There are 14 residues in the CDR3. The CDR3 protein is CASGLGTGFGELFF. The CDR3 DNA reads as TGTGCTAGTGGTTTGGGGACAGGGTTCGGGGAGCTGTTTTTT.

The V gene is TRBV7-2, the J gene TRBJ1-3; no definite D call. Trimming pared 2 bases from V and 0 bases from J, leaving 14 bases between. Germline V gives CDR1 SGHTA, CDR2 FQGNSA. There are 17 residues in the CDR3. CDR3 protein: CASSLSGITSSGNTIYF. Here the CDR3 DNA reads TGTGCCAGCAGCTTAAGCGGGATAACGAGCTCTGGAAACACCATATATTTT.

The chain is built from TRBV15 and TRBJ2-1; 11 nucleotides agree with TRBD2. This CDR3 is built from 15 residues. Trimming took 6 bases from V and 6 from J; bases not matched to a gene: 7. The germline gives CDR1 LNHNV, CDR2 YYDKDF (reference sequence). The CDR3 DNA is TGTGCCACCAGTAAAACTAGCGGGAGAAGCAATGAGCAGTTCTTC. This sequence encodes CATSKTSGRSNEQFF.

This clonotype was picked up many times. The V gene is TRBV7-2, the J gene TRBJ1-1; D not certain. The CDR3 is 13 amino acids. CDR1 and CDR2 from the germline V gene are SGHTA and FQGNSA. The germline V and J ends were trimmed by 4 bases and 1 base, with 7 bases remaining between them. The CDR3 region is CASSSVQNTEAFF. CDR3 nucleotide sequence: TGTGCCAGCAGCTCAGTCCAGAACACTGAAGCTTTCTTT.

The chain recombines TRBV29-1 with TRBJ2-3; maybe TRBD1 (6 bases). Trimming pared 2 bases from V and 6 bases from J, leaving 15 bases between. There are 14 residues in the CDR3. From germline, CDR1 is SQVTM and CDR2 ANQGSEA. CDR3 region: CSVEWPGEMDTQYF. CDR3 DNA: TGCAGCGTTGAATGGCCAGGGGAGATGGATACGCAGTATTTT.

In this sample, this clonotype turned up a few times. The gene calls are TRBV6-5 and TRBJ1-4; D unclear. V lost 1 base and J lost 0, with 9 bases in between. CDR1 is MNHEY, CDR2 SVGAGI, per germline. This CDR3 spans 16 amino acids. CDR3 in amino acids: CASSYFGSATNEKLFF. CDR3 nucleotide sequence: TGTGCCAGCAGTTACTTTGGGAGTGCAACTAATGAAAAACTGTTTTTT.

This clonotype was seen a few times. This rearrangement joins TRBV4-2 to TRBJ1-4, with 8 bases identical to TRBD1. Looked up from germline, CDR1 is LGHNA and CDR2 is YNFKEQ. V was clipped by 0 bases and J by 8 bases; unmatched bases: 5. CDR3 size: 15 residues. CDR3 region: CASSQDGQGGEKLFF. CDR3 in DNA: TGTGCCAGCAGCCAAGATGGACAGGGCGGCGAAAAACTGTTTTTT.